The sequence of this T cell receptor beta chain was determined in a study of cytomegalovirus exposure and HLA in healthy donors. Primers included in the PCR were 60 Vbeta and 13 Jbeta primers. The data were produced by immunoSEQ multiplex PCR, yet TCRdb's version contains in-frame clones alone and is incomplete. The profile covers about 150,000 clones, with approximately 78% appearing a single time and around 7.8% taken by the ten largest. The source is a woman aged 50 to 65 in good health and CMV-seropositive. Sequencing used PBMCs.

The CDR3, as DNA: TGTGCCAGCAGTGTCGACAGCCCCTATGGCTACACCTTC. Protein sequence: CASSVDSPYGYTF. This chain uses TRBV2 with TRBJ1-2; D is possibly TRBD1 (5 bases). Germline CDR1 is SNHLY and CDR2 is FYNNEI. Trimming stripped 4 bases from V and 4 bases from J, with 10 bases between. This CDR3 has 13 residues.